This note documents a single T cell receptor beta chain sequence. Original methodology: The authors estimated nucleated cell counts from reference gene primer amplification. Generated by immunoSEQ multiplex PCR, the TCRdb table keeps only in-frame clones and is missing some. Clone size and the V and J calls come from that table; the DNA yielded D and trimming. The sample gives over 60,000 clones, roughly 87% of which show up once; roughly 13% is in the top ten. The data originate from a study of blood T cell repertoires in COVID-19. Whole-study context: COVID-19 samples collected from the United States, Italy and Spain covered acute and convalescent phases. Sources were T cells, B-cell-depleted T cells, or PBMCs; the material itself was cDNA or gDNA.

The CDR3 is 16 residues long. The sequence came from an elderly woman with acute or convalescent COVID-19. This chain joins TRBV21-1 and TRBJ2-1; the table's D gene call, TRBD2, was not cross checked with the DNA. TRBV21-1 is a documented pseudogene. Sequenced material: peripheral blood. CDR3 in amino acids: CASSKAPGSGVNEQFF. CDR3 bases: TGTGCCAGCAGCAAAGCGCCCGGGAGTGGTGTCAATGAGCAGTTCTTC.